The clone carrying this T cell receptor (beta chain) has at least ten counts. The antigen is not known. Molecular barcoded adaptors covering alpha/delta and beta/gamma chains were used on roughly 400 ng RNA. TCRdb fed the reads into MiXCR, producing one record per CDR3 protein. Of about 58,000 distinct CDR3 sequences in the sample, about 12% are singletons; the top ten hold 16%. This sample is drawn from a study of read filtering for tumor transcriptome and immune sequencing. Study-wide results and caveats: The CD138-negative fraction was mixed bone marrow immune cells, not pure T cells.

Germline V gives CDR1 DFQATT, CDR2 SNEGSKA (reference sequence). There are 12 residues in the CDR3. Deletions cut 0 bases from V and 10 bases from J, with 10 bases between. The V call is TRBV20-1, the J call TRBJ1-5, with no clear D. The source material was a population of CD138-negative cells sorted from bone marrow. The TCR comes from a donor aged 40 or older with multiple myeloma. This chain's CDR3 is CSARDVGDPQHF. For the CDR3, the DNA is TGCAGTGCTAGAGATGTGGGCGATCCCCAGCATTTT.